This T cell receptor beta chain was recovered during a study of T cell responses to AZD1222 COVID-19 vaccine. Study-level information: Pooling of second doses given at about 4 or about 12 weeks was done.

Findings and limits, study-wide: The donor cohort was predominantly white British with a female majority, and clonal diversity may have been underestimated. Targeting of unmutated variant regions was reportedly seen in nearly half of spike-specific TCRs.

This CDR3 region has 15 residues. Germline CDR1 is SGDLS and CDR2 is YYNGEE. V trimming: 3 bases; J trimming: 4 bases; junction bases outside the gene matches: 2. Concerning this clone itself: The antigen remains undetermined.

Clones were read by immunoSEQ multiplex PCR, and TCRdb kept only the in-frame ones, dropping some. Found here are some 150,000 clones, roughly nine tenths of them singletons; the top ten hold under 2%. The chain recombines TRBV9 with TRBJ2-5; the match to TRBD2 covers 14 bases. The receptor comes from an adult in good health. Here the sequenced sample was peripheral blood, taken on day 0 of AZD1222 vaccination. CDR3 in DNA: TGTGCCAGCAGCGGGACTAGCGGGGGGCGAGAGACCCAGTACTTC. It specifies CASSGTSGGRETQYF.